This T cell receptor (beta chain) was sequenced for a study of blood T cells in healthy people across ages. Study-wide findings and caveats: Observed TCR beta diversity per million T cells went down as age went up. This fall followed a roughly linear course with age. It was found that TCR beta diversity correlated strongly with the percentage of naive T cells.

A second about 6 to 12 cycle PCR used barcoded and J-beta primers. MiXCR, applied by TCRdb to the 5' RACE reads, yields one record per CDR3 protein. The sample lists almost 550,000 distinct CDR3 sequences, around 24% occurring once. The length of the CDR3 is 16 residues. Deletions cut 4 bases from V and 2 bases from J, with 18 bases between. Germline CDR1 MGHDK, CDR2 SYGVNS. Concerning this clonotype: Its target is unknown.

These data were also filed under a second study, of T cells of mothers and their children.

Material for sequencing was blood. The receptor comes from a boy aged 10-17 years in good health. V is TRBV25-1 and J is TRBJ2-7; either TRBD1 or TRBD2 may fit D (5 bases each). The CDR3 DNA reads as TGTGCCAGCAGTGGCAATACGGGGCTAGGGGCCTACGAGCAGTACTTC. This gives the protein CASSGNTGLGAYEQYF.